These 14 T cell receptor beta chains share one sample of origin, sequenced in a study of tissue T cells after allogeneic stem cell transplantation. Time point denoted: mouse harvest day 14 after allogeneic transplant. Each mouse received 10^7 T-cell-depleted marrow cells plus 10^6 splenic CD5+ T cells by tail vein. The data were produced by immunoSEQ multiplex PCR, yet TCRdb's version contains in-frame clones alone and is incomplete. There are several thousand clones in the sample; under 50% occur only once, and approximately 15% lies in the top ten. Sequenced: gut tissue. These receptors were collected from a female BALB/c mouse given C57BL/6 T cells with graft-versus-host disease after an allogeneic hematopoietic cell transplant.

For this clone: Mouse gene names and germline throughout. The read ends 1 residue early relative to the CDR3; the germline J gene fills the gap. V is TRBV12-1 and J is TRBJ1-3, with a possible D match to TRBD1 (5 bases). CDR3 length: 15 amino acids. V shed 0 bases and J shed 0 bases, with 8 bases lying between them. Germline loops: CDR1 SGHSN, CDR2 HYEKVE. The DNA read from the CDR3 is TGTGCCAGCTCTCTCAGGGGTCTTTCTGGAAATACGCTCTAT. This codes for CASSLRGLSGNTLY. In full, the CDR3 reads CASSLRGLSGNTLYF.

This clone was seen only a few times. Gene names are the mouse ones. The read ends 1 residue early relative to the CDR3; the germline J gene fills the gap. The J gene is TRBJ2-7, the V gene TRBV31; 7 positions agree with TRBD2. The ends lost 1 base at V and 4 bases at J; junction bases unmatched: 4. The CDR3 runs 13 residues. Germline V lookup: CDR1 GKSSPN, CDR2 SITVG. This CDR3 reads CAWSRSGGYEQYF. CDR3 DNA, as far as it was read: TGTGCCTGGAGTCGCTCTGGGGGTTATGAACAGTAC.

Remarks on this clone: Germline and genes here are mouse. CDR3 DNA, as far as it was read: TGCACCTGCAGTGTACAGAATTCTGGAAATACGCTCTAT. Translation gives CTCSVQNSGNTLY. The entire CDR3 protein reads CTCSVQNSGNTLYF. The V gene is TRBV1, the J gene TRBJ1-3; D is unresolved. Sequencing ends 1 residue short of the CDR3 end; the germline J gene provides the rest. The length of the CDR3 is 14 residues. V lost 4 bases and J lost 0, with 7 bases in between. In germline, CDR1 is NSQYPW, CDR2 LRSPGD (reference sequence).

The sample holds a few counts of this clone. Mouse names are used for the genes. The missing CDR3 end, 1 residue past where the read stops, is filled in from the germline J gene. The rearrangement joins TRBV4 to TRBJ1-6, with TRBD1 matching over 9 bases. TRBJ1-6 has ORF status, its function being uncertain. The CDR3 spans 15 residues. The V segment lost 5 bases and the J segment 4 bases; nucleotides outside the gene matches: 3. From germline, CDR1 is LGHDT and CDR2 YNNKQL (reference sequence). The CDR3 sequence: CASSAGTGYNSPLYF. CDR3 DNA, as far as it was read: TGTGCCAGCAGCGCCGGGACAGGGTATAATTCGCCCCTCTAC.

A note on this clone: Here the gene names and germline are mouse. The read falls 1 residue short of the CDR3 end, and the missing part is taken from the germline J gene. The rearrangement links TRBV5 to TRBJ1-3; 9 nucleotides agree with TRBD1. Germline assignment: CDR1 LGHNA and CDR2 YNLKQL (reference sequence). Trimming removed 1 base from V and 4 bases from J; junction bases left unmatched: 5. The CDR3 length is 16 residues. CDR3 DNA, as far as it was read: TGTGCCAGCAGCCAAGCAGGGACAGGGAGGGGAAATACGCTCTAT. This gives the protein CASSQAGTGRGNTLY. The whole CDR3 protein is CASSQAGTGRGNTLYF.

This clone was detected only a few times. Mouse gene names and germline throughout. From the germline J gene comes the end of the CDR3, since the read stops 1 residue before it. The genes are TRBV20 and TRBJ1-1; tentatively, D is TRBD1 (5 bases). This CDR3 has 14 amino acids. The germline V gene encodes CDR1 GFQATS and CDR2 STVNSAI. V was cut by 0 bases and J by 1 base, with 9 bases left in between. CDR3 DNA (partial): TGTGGTGCTAGGGAGGGCAGGGTGAACACAGAAGTCTTC. Translating it yields CGAREGRVNTEVF. The entire CDR3 protein is CGAREGRVNTEVFF.

This clone is classed as medium-sized. Here the gene names and germline are mouse. The read comes to an end 1 residue before the CDR3 does, leaving the germline J gene to fill in the end. The chain joins TRBV4 to TRBJ2-7, with 7 bases aligning to TRBD1. J gave up 0 bases and V 5 bases, and 1 base lay outside the gene matches. The CDR3 loop spans 13 amino acids. Germline V CDR1 and CDR2: LGHDT, YNNKQL (reference sequence). Here the CDR3 reads CASSGDSSYEQYF. CDR3 DNA (partial): TGTGCCAGCAGCGGGGACAGCTCCTATGAACAGTAC.

This clone was counted between two and nine times. The genes and germline here are from mouse. The read ends 1 residue before the CDR3 terminus; that terminus is restored from the germline J gene. The chain has TRBV12-2 and TRBJ2-2; the match to TRBD2 covers 8 bases. The CDR3 runs 16 residues. The V segment lost 1 base and the J segment 4 bases; nucleotides outside the gene matches: 7. The V gene's germline CDR1 is SGHLS and CDR2 HYDKME. The sequenced part of the CDR3 DNA is TGTGCCAGCTCTCTTGGACTGGGAGGGGGCACCGGGCAGCTCTAC. It specifies CASSLGLGGGTGQLY. The full-length CDR3 reads as CASSLGLGGGTGQLYF.

With regard to this clone: Gene names denote mouse genes. The sequence runs out 1 residue before the end of the CDR3; the remainder is reconstructed from the germline J gene. The chain employs TRBV26 and TRBJ2-5, with TRBD1 as a possible D gene (5 bases). Germline CDR1 and CDR2: KGHPV and FQNQEV (reference sequence). V lost 6 bases and J lost 0, with 10 bases in between. The CDR3 is 14 amino acids. The CDR3 loop is CASSRTINQDTQYF. The CDR3 bases that were read are TGTGCCAGCAGCCGGACAATTAACCAAGACACCCAGTAC.

By share, this clone ranks as medium-sized. Mouse names are used for the genes. The observed sequence ends 1 residue before the CDR3 terminus, with the missing tail filled in from the germline J gene. The chain uses TRBV13-2 and TRBJ1-5; no firm D call. Germline CDR1 is NNHNN and CDR2 is SYGAGS (reference sequence). V was pared by 8 bases and J by 5 bases, with 17 bases between. The CDR3 sequence is 14 residues long. The CDR3 protein is CASSPAPYDQAPLF. The sequenced part of the CDR3 DNA is TGTGCCAGTTCCCCGGCCCCCTACGACCAGGCTCCGCTT.

As regards this clone: Genes here carry mouse names. Read sequence stops 1 residue before the CDR3 end, and the germline J gene provides the missing end. The J gene is TRBJ2-4, the V gene TRBV12-1; 12 bases line up with TRBD2. CDR3 length: 16 residues. Germline CDR1 is SGHSN and CDR2 is HYEKVE. The V and J ends lost 3 bases and 0 bases, in that order; junction bases with no gene match: 3. The CDR3 sequence is CASSSTGGASQNTLYF. CDR3 DNA (partial): TGTGCCAGCTCTTCGACTGGGGGGGCTAGTCAAAACACCTTGTAC. The full variable domain, its missing parts supplied by reference TRBV12-1 and TRBJ2-4, is DSGVVQSPRHIIKEKGGRSVLTCIPISGHSNVVWYQQTLGKELKFLIQHYEKVERDKGFLPSRFSVQQFDDYHSEMNMSALELEDSAMYFCASSSTGGASQNTLYFGAGTRLSVL.

This clone has more than one count but fewer than ten. Gene names refer to mouse genes. Coverage ceases 1 residue before the CDR3 finishes, and the germline J gene fills in the end. This sequence joins TRBV2 and TRBJ2-7, with D possibly being TRBD1 (5 bases). V lost 4 bases, J lost 7 bases, and 11 bases lay in between. Germline V gene lookup returns CDR1 LGHNA and CDR2 YSYQKL. CDR3 length: 12 amino acids. The chain's CDR3 is CASSRSGSEQYF. The covered CDR3 bases are TGTGCCAGCAGCCGCTCAGGGAGCGAACAGTAC.

About this clone: These gene names are mouse names. CDR3 region: CASSSRQKNTGQLYF. CDR3 DNA, as far as it was read: TGTGCCAGCAGCTCACGACAAAAAAACACCGGGCAGCTCTAC. J is TRBJ2-2 and V is TRBV3; no clear D gene. From the germline J gene comes the end of the CDR3, since the read stops 1 residue before it. CDR3 size: 15 residues. Trimming stripped 4 bases from V and 1 base from J, with 10 bases between. The germline V gene has CDR1 SNHLY and CDR2 FYNGKV (reference sequence).

In its sample, this clone ranks as medium-sized (0.01 to 0.1%). Gene names denote mouse genes. The DNA ends 1 residue before the CDR3 does, and the rest of the CDR3 is filled in from the germline J gene. The chain is built from TRBV3 and TRBJ1-4, with D hard to call. The CDR3 contains 14 residues. Germline V CDR1 and CDR2: SNHLY, FYNGKV (reference sequence). The ends were cut back, 1 base at V and 4 bases at J, with 7 bases in the middle. The sequenced CDR3 bases are TGTGCCAGCAGCTTAGGGCAGATCAACGAAAGATTATTT. Translation gives CASSLGQINERLF. The entire CDR3 reads CASSLGQINERLFF.